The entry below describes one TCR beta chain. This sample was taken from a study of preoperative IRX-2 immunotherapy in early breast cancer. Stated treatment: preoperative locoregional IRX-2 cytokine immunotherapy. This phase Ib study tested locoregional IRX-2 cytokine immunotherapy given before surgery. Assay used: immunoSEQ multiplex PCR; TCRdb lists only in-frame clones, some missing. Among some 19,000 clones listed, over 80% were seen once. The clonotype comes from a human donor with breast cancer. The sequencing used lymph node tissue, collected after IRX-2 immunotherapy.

The CDR3 reads CSVAGTGYNQPQHF. CDR3 sequence (DNA): TGCAGCGTTGCCGGGACAGGGTACAATCAGCCCCAGCATTTT. The genes are TRBV29-1 and TRBJ1-5, with TRBD1 identical over 9 bases. Germline-derived CDR1 and CDR2 are SQVTM and ANQGSEA. V gave up 4 bases and J gave up 3 bases; unmatched junction bases: 4. The CDR3 contains 14 residues.